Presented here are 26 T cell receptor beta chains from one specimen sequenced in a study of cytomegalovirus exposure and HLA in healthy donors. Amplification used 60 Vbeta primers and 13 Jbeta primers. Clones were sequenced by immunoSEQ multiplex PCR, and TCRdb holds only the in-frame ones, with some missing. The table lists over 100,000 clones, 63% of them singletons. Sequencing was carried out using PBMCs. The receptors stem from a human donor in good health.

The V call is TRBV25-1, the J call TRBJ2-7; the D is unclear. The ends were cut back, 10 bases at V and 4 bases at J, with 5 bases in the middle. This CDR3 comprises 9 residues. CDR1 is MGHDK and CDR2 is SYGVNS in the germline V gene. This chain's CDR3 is CATLYEQYF. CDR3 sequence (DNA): TGTGCCACCTTATACGAGCAGTACTTC.

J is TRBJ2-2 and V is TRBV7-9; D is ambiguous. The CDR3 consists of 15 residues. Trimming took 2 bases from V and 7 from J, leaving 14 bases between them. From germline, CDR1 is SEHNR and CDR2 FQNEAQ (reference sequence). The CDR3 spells CASSLSQAVFGELFF. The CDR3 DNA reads TGTGCCAGCAGCTTAAGCCAGGCCGTCTTCGGGGAGCTGTTTTTT.

This chain's CDR3 is CASSPGLVQGNEQFF. CDR3 coding DNA: TGTGCCAGCAGCCCTGGACTAGTTCAGGGAAATGAGCAGTTCTTC. The genes are TRBV11-3 and TRBJ2-1, with TRBD2 matching over 7 bases. The germline CDR1 and CDR2 sequences are SGHNT and YENEEA. CDR3 length: 15 amino acids. The trim removed 5 bases at V and 7 bases at J, leaving 11 bases unmatched.

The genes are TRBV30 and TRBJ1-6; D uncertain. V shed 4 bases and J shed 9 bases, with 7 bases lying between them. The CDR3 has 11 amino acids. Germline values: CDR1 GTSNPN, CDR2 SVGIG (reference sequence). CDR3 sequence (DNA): TGTGCCTGGAAGTCAGGTTCACCCCTCCACTTT. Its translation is CAWKSGSPLHF.

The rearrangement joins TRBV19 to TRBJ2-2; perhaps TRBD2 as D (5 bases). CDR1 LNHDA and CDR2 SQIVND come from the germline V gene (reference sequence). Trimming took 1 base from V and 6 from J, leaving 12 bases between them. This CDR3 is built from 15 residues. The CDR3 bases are TGTGCCAGTAGTATAGTGTCGGGATCGTCCGGGGAGCTGTTTTTT. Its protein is CASSIVSGSSGELFF.

CDR3 amino acids: CASSPPPGDWSTEAFF. DNA of the CDR3: TGTGCCAGCTCACCACCCCCAGGGGATTGGTCCACTGAAGCTTTCTTT. This chain links TRBV18 with TRBJ1-1; D perhaps matches TRBD1 (6 bases). This CDR3 has 16 amino acids. Germline CDR1 reads KGHSH; CDR2 reads LQKENI. The ends were cut back, 0 bases at V and 4 bases at J, with 15 bases in the middle.

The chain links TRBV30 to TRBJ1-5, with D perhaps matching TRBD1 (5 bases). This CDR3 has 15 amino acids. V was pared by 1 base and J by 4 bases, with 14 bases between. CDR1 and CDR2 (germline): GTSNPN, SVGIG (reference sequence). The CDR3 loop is CAWSDFGQINQPQHF. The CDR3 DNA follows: TGTGCCTGGAGTGATTTTGGACAAATAAATCAGCCCCAGCATTTT.

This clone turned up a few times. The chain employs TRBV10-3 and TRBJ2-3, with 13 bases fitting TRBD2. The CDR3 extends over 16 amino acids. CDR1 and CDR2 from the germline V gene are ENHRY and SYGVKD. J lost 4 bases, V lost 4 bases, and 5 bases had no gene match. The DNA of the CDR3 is TGTGCCATCAGTGGGACTAGCGGGAGCATGTCAGATACGCAGTATTTT. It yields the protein CAISGTSGSMSDTQYF.

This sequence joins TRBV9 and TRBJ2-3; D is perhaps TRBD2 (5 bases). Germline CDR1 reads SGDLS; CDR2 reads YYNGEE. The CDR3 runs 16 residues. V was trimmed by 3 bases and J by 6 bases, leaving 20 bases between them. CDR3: CASSGRDHIGVDTQYF. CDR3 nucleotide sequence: TGTGCCAGCAGCGGCCGGGATCACATTGGAGTGGATACGCAGTATTTT.

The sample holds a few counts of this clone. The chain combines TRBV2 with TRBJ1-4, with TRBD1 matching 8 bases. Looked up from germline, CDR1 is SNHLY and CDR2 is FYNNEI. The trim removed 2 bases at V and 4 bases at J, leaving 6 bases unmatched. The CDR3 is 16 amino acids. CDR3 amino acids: CASSELGTGINEKLFF. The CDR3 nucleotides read TGTGCCAGCAGTGAACTTGGGACAGGAATTAATGAAAAACTGTTTTTT.

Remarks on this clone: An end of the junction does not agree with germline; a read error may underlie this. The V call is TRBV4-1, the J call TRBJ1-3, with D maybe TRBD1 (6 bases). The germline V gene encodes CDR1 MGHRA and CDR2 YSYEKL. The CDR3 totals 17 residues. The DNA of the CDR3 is TGCGCCAGCGGCCAAGACCGGGACACCAGCTCTGGAAACACCATATATTTT. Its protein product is CASGQDRDTSSGNTIYF.

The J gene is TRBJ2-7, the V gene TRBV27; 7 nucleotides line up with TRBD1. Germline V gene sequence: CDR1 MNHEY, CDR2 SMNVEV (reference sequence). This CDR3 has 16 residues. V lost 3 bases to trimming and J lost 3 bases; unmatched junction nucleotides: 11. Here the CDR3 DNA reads TGTGCCAGCAGTTTTCTAACCGGGACAGAGATCTACGAGCAGTACTTC. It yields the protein CASSFLTGTEIYEQYF.

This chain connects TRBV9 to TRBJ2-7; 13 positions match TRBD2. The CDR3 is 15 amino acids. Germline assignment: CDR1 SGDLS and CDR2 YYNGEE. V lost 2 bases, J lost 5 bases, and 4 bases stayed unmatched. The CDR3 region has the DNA TGTGCCAGCAGCGTTACCGGACTAGCGGGAGACGAGCAGTACTTC. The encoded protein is CASSVTGLAGDEQYF.

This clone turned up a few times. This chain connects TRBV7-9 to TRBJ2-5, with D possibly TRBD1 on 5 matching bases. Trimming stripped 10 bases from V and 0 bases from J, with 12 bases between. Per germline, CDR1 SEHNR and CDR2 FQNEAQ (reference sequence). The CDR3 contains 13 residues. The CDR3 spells CATSWGHQETQYF. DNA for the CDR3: TGTGCCACATCCTGGGGCCACCAAGAGACCCAGTACTTC.

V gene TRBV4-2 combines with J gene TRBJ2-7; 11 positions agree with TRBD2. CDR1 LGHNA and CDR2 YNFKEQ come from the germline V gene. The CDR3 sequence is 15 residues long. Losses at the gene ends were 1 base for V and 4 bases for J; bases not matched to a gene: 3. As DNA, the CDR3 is TGTGCCAGCAGCCAAGTACTAGCGGGAGAATACGAGCAGTACTTC. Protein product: CASSQVLAGEYEQYF.

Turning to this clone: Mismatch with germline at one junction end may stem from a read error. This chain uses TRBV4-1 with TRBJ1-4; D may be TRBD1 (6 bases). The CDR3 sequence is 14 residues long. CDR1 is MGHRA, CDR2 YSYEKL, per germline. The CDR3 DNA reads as TGCGCCAGCAGCCAAGTACACGCCCCGGGGGGGCAGGTCTTT. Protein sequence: CASSQVHAPGGQVF.

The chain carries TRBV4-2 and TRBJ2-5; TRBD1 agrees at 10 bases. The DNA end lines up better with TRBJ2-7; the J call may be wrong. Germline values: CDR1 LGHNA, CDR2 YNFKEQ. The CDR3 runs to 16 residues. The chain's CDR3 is CASSQDPGQGYYEQYF. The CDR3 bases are TGTGCCAGCAGCCAGGACCCGGGACAGGGGTACTACGAGCAGTACTTC.

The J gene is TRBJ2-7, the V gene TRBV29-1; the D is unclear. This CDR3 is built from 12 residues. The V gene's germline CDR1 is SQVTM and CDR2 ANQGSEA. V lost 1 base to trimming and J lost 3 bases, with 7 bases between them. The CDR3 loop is CSVEGLSYEQYF. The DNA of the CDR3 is TGCAGCGTTGAAGGTTTGAGCTACGAGCAGTACTTC.

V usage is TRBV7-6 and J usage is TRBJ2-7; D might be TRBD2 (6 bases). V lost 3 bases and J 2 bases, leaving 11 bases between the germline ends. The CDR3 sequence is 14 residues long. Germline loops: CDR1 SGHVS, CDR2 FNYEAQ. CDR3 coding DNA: TGTGCCAGCAGCTTCAAGGAGGGGCCCTACGAGCAGTACTTC. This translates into CASSFKEGPYEQYF.

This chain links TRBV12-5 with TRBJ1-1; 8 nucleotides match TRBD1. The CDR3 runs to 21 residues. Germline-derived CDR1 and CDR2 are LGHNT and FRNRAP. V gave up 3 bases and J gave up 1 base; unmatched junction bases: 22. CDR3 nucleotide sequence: TGTGCTAGTGGTTTCTGGTTGGGGACAGGCATCAGGGGGAGGGAGAACACTGAAGCTTTCTTT. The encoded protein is CASGFWLGTGIRGRENTEAFF.

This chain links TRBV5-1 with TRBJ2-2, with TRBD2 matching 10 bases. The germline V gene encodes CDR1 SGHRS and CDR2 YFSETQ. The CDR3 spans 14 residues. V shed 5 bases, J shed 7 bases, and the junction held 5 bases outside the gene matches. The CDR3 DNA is TGCGCCAGCAGTTGGGCTAGCGGGAGCGGGGAGCTGTTTTTT. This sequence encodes CASSWASGSGELFF. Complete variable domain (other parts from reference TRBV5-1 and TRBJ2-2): KAGVTQTPRYLIKTRGQQVTLSCSPISGHRSVSWYQQTPGQGLQFLFEYFSETQRNKGNFPGRFSGRQFSNSRSEMNVSTLELGDSALYLCASSWASGSGELFFGEGSRLTVL.

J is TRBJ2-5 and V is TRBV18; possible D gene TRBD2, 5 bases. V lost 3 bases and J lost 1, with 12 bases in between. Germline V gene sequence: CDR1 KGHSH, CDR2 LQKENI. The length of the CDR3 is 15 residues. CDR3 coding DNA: TGTGCCAGCTCACCTGAAGCTAGCCGCCAAGAGACCCAGTACTTC. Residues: CASSPEASRQETQYF.

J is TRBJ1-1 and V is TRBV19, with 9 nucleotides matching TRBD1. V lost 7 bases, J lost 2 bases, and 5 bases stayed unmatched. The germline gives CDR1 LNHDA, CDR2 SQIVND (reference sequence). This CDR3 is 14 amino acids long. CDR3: CASTRDRVNTEAFF. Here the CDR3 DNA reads TGTGCCAGTACCAGGGACAGGGTAAACACTGAAGCTTTCTTT.

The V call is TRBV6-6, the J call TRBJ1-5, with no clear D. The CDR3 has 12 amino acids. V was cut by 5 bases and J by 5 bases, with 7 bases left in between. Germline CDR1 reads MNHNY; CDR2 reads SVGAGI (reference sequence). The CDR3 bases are TGTGCCAGCAGTCGGGGTTATCAGCCCCAGCATTTT. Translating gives CASSRGYQPQHF.

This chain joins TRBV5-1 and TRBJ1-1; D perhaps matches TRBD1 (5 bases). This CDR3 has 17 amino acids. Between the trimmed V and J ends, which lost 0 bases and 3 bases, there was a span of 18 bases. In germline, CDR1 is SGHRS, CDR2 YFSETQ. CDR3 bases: TGCGCCAGCAGCTTGGATTCAGGGTTGGTTAGGTACACTGAAGCTTTCTTT. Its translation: CASSLDSGLVRYTEAFF.

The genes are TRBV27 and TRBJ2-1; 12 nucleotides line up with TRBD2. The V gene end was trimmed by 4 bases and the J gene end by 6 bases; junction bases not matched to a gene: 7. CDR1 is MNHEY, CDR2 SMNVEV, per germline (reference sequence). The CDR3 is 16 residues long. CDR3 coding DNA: TGTGCCAGCAGTTGGCCGGGACTAGCGGGTACCAATGAGCAGTTCTTC. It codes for CASSWPGLAGTNEQFF.